The 25 T cell receptor beta chains listed next were all sequenced from one sample in a study of PD-1 blockade in classical Hodgkin lymphoma. Using immunoSEQ multiplex PCR, the repertoire was profiled, and TCRdb retains in-frame clones only, with some absent. Found here are 20,000 to 25,000 clones, less than 75% of them singletons; the top ten hold roughly a fifth. Indicated time point: cycle 4 day 1 (C4D1), after less than seven weeks of nivolumab. All trial patients relapsed after autologous stem cell transplantation. This specimen consisted of peripheral blood mononuclear cells (PBMCs), obtained before the fourth cycle of nivolumab. Receptors originate from a human donor with classical Hodgkin lymphoma.

By share, this clone counts as medium-sized. The genes are TRBV6-5 and TRBJ2-1; 12 nucleotides line up with TRBD2. Trimming cost V 4 bases and J 4 bases; bases outside gene matches: 2. There are 15 residues in the CDR3. In germline, CDR1 is MNHEY, CDR2 SVGAGI. CDR3 nucleotide sequence: TGTGCCAGCAGTTCGACTAGCGGGAGATACAATGAGCAGTTCTTC. Residues: CASSSTSGRYNEQFF.

The CDR3 here is CACALNRDRFVWTEAFF. Written as DNA, the CDR3 is TGTGCCTGTGCATTAAACCGGGACAGGTTCGTTTGGACTGAAGCTTTCTTT. The chain carries TRBV19 and TRBJ1-1; 8 nucleotides align to TRBD1. In germline, CDR1 is LNHDA, CDR2 SQIVND (reference sequence). The CDR3 contains 17 residues. Trimming cost V 11 bases and J 5 bases; bases outside gene matches: 22.

This clone occurred a few times. The chain joins TRBV7-2 to TRBJ1-5; D remains ambiguous. Germline V gene sequence: CDR1 SGHTA, CDR2 FQGNSA. V dropped 3 bases and J dropped 6 bases, with 9 bases sitting between them. The CDR3 consists of 13 residues. CDR3 loop: CASSLNGGQPQHF. The CDR3, as DNA: TGTGCCAGCAGCTTGAACGGCGGTCAGCCCCAGCATTTT.

V and J are TRBV4-1 and TRBJ1-6, with 10 nucleotides matching TRBD1. This CDR3 has 16 residues. The J segment lost 9 bases and the V segment lost 0 bases, leaving 5 bases of the junction unmatched. Looked up from germline, CDR1 is MGHRA and CDR2 is YSYEKL. CDR3 bases: TGCGCCAGCAGCCAAGACGCGGGACAGGGGTTTTCACCCCTCCACTTT. It specifies CASSQDAGQGFSPLHF.

This clone was observed a single time. The chain combines TRBV5-1 with TRBJ1-4; D gene uncertain. CDR1 and CDR2 from the germline V gene are SGHRS and YFSETQ. V lost 1 base and J lost 11, with 18 bases in between. The CDR3 is 15 residues long. The CDR3 coding sequence is TGCGCCAGCAGCTTGACCCCGGTCCCGGCCGAGAAACTGTTTTTT. Translating gives CASSLTPVPAEKLFF.

There are a few counts of this clone. The chain links TRBV6-5 to TRBJ1-5; no clear D. This CDR3 has 14 amino acids. V dropped 6 bases and J dropped 3 bases, with 12 bases sitting between them. CDR1 MNHEY and CDR2 SVGAGI come from the germline V gene. CDR3 in DNA: TGTGCCAGCAGGTCTGTGATGAACAATCAGCCCCAGCATTTT. Translating gives CASRSVMNNQPQHF.

The chain recombines TRBV19 with TRBJ2-1, with 8 bases fitting TRBD1. V trimming: 6 bases; J trimming: 8 bases; junction bases outside the gene matches: 21. The germline V gene encodes CDR1 LNHDA and CDR2 SQIVND (reference sequence). The CDR3 totals 18 residues. CDR3 DNA sequence: TGTGCCAGTAGCCCAGGGTGGGCTACAGGGGGGTTTTTCCATGAGCAGTTCTTC. This codes for CASSPGWATGGFFHEQFF.

This chain joins TRBV11-2 and TRBJ2-5; D is uncertain. In germline, CDR1 is SGHAT, CDR2 FQNNGV. V lost 3 bases and J 5 bases, leaving 19 bases between the germline ends. This CDR3 has 16 amino acids. The DNA for the CDR3 is TGTGCCAGCAGCTTCCCCGGGCCCTACGCGCGGGAGACCCAGTACTTC. Translating gives CASSFPGPYARETQYF.

This clone has only one observation. Other DNA sequences from this sample encode an identical CDR3 as well. The chain uses TRBV4-1 and TRBJ1-3; weak D call: TRBD1 (5 bases). The CDR3 runs 14 residues. V was trimmed by 0 bases and J by 4 bases, leaving 7 bases between them. CDR1 MGHRA and CDR2 YSYEKL come from the germline V gene. This CDR3 reads CASSQEKGGNTIYF. The CDR3 DNA reads TGCGCCAGCAGCCAAGAGAAGGGGGGAAACACCATATATTTT.

Regarding this clone: Mismatch with germline at one junction end may stem from a read error. The chain has TRBV27 and TRBJ1-2; weak D call: TRBD1 (5 bases). The CDR3 spans 16 residues. Germline loops: CDR1 MNHEY, CDR2 SMNVEV (reference sequence). The CDR3 reads CAGSPTGTWGNYGYTF. The CDR3 nucleotides are TGTGCCGGCAGTCCGACCGGGACGTGGGGAAACTATGGCTACACCTTC.

This clone was observed a few times. This chain uses TRBV5-1 with TRBJ1-6; TRBD1 is a possible D gene (5 bases). The ends were cut back, 0 bases at V and 8 bases at J, with 12 bases in the middle. Looked up from germline, CDR1 is SGHRS and CDR2 is YFSETQ. CDR3 length: 15 residues. This CDR3 is CASSLAGTAYSPLHF. CDR3 DNA sequence: TGCGCCAGCAGCTTGGCGGGGACGGCCTATTCACCCCTCCACTTT.

The CDR3 here is CASSRRTGSSGNTIYF. DNA for the CDR3: TGTGCCAGCAGCCGGCGGACAGGTAGCTCTGGAAACACCATATATTTT. The J gene is TRBJ1-3, the V gene TRBV7-2; 7 bases map to TRBD1. Germline loops: CDR1 SGHTA, CDR2 FQGNSA. V lost 5 bases and J lost 0; bases outside the gene matches: 7. The CDR3 consists of 16 residues. Filled out from reference TRBV7-2 and TRBJ1-3, the complete variable domain reads GAGVSQSPSNKVTEKGKDVELRCDPISGHTALYWYRQSLGQGLEFLIYFQGNSAPDKSGLPSDRFSAERTGGSVSTLTIQRTQQEDSAVYLCASSRRTGSSGNTIYFGEGSWLTVV.

This rearrangement joins TRBV6-6 to TRBJ2-2; tentative D call: TRBD1 (6 bases). Trimming pared 7 bases from V and 4 bases from J, leaving 16 bases between. The germline V gene encodes CDR1 MNHNY and CDR2 SVGAGI (reference sequence). The CDR3 spans 15 residues. The CDR3: CASKDGQGGTGELFF. CDR3 in DNA: TGTGCCAGCAAGGACGGCCAAGGGGGCACCGGGGAGCTGTTTTTT.

This clone has more than one count but fewer than ten. The gene calls are TRBV4-3 and TRBJ2-1, with D perhaps matching TRBD2 (7 bases). From germline, CDR1 is LGHNA and CDR2 YSLEER. The CDR3 is 13 amino acids. V was shortened by 6 bases and J by 8 bases, with 14 bases between the two germline ends. The CDR3 nucleotides read TGCGCCAGCAGAAGGGAGGGGGACGATGAGCAGTTCTTC. Its protein product is CASRREGDDEQFF.

This chain links TRBV29-1 with TRBJ2-1, with D perhaps matching TRBD2 (6 bases). This CDR3 spans 13 amino acids. Trimming pared 6 bases from V and 5 bases from J, leaving 14 bases between. CDR1 SQVTM and CDR2 ANQGSEA come from the germline V gene. CDR3 amino acids: CSVAGRLNNEQFF. The CDR3 region has the DNA TGCAGCGTAGCCGGGAGATTGAACAATGAGCAGTTCTTC.

V gene TRBV27 combines with J gene TRBJ1-1; D is perhaps TRBD1 (5 bases). V was shortened by 5 bases and J by 0 bases, with 13 bases between the two germline ends. The CDR3 extends over 15 amino acids. Germline lookup yields CDR1 MNHEY and CDR2 SMNVEV (reference sequence). CDR3: CASSPGGVLNTEAFF. The CDR3 nucleotides are TGTGCCAGCAGTCCTGGGGGGGTGCTGAACACTGAAGCTTTCTTT.

The V call is TRBV6-6, the J call TRBJ2-7; TRBD1 or TRBD2 may be the D gene (5 bases each). V was cut by 9 bases and J by 3 bases, with 18 bases left in between. This CDR3 is 14 amino acids long. Germline CDR1 is MNHNY and CDR2 is SVGAGI (reference sequence). The CDR3 DNA is TGTGCCAGTTCAAAAAGGGGACCGGGCTACGAGCAGTACTTC. Protein: CASSKRGPGYEQYF.

This clone was found a few times. The CDR3 loop is CASSLTRTGSGYTF. The CDR3 DNA sequence: TGTGCCAGCAGCTTAACACGGACAGGTAGTGGCTACACCTTC. The chain combines TRBV7-3 with TRBJ1-2; 7 bases line up with TRBD1. Germline-derived CDR1 and CDR2 are SGHTA and FQGTGA. CDR3 length equals 14 residues. After removal of 0 bases from V and 7 bases from J, the junction contained 5 bases not matched to a gene.

This clone occurred once. The chain links TRBV6-5 to TRBJ1-2; the D gene is possibly TRBD1 (5 bases). V was pared by 0 bases and J by 7 bases, with 15 bases between. This CDR3 contains 15 residues. CDR1 is MNHEY, CDR2 SVGAGI, per germline. This CDR3 reads CASSYSTALIGGYTF. CDR3 DNA sequence: TGTGCCAGCAGTTACTCGACAGCCCTCATCGGTGGCTACACCTTC.

CDR3 bases: TGTGCCAGCAGCTTACAGGGCTCTGGAAACACCATATATTTT. This encodes CASSLQGSGNTIYF. The chain recombines TRBV5-4 with TRBJ1-3; the D gene is possibly TRBD1 (6 bases). The CDR3 consists of 14 residues. Trimming took 2 bases from V and 0 from J, leaving 6 bases between them. The germline gives CDR1 SGHNT, CDR2 YYREEE (reference sequence).

The genes are TRBV15 and TRBJ1-6, with a tentative D call TRBD1 (6 bases). The CDR3 extends over 18 amino acids. The V and J ends lost 7 bases and 1 base respectively, with 20 bases between them. Germline CDR1 reads LNHNV; CDR2 reads YYDKDF (reference sequence). The CDR3 is CATIARGIILSYNSPLHF. In DNA form, the CDR3 reads TGTGCCACCATCGCCAGGGGTATTATTTTGTCCTATAATTCACCCCTCCACTTT.

The V gene is TRBV9, the J gene TRBJ2-7; D remains ambiguous. The CDR3 runs 15 residues. V gave up 0 bases and J gave up 1 base, with 11 bases separating them. Germline V CDR1 and CDR2: SGDLS, YYNGEE. The CDR3 here is CASSVATGRSYEQYF. CDR3 nucleotide sequence: TGTGCCAGCAGCGTAGCTACCGGACGGTCCTACGAGCAGTACTTC.

The chain uses TRBV15 and TRBJ2-1, with TRBD2 matching over 7 bases. Germline V lookup: CDR1 LNHNV, CDR2 YYDKDF (reference sequence). V shed 3 bases, J shed 1 base, and the junction held 12 bases outside the gene matches. The CDR3 extends over 18 amino acids. This CDR3 reads CATSSPHVAGESYNEQFF. Here the CDR3 DNA reads TGTGCCACCAGCAGTCCCCATGTGGCGGGAGAGTCCTACAATGAGCAGTTCTTC.

By proportion, this clone is medium-sized. This chain uses TRBV9 with TRBJ1-1; the D is unclear. Trimming shortened V by 0 bases and J by 10 bases, and 4 bases separated the two germline ends. The CDR3 is 10 residues long. The germline V gene encodes CDR1 SGDLS and CDR2 YYNGEE. The CDR3 coding sequence is TGTGCCAGCAGCGTAGAAGCAGCTTTCTTT. It translates to CASSVEAAFF.

The J gene is TRBJ1-1, the V gene TRBV6-1; TRBD1 matches 7 bases. This CDR3 has 15 residues. Trimming cost V 0 bases and J 0 bases; bases outside gene matches: 1. Germline V gene data show CDR1 as MNHNS and CDR2 as SASEGT. The CDR3: CASSEAGQLNTEAFF. The CDR3 region has the DNA TGTGCCAGCAGTGAAGCGGGACAGCTGAACACTGAAGCTTTCTTT.